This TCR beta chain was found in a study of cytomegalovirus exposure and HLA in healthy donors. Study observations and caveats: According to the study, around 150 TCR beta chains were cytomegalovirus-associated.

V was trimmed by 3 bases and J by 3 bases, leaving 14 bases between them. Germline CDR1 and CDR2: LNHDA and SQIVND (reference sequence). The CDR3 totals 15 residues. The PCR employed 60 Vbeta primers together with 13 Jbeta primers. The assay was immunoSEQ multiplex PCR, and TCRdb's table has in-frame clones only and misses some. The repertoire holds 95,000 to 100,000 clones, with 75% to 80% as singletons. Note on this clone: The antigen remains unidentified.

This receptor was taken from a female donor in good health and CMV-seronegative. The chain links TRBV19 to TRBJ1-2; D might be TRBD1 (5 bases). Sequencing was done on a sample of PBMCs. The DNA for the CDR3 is TGTGCCAGTAGTATGCAGTCAGGGCGGTACTATGGCTACACCTTC. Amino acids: CASSMQSGRYYGYTF.